Listed below are T cell receptor beta chains from one sample, sequenced in a study of shared clonotypes between healthy human individuals. Using immunoSEQ multiplex PCR, the repertoire was profiled, and TCRdb retains in-frame clones only, with some absent. Found here are approximately 2.5 million clones, 93% of them singletons; the top ten hold more than 0.35%. Material: naive CD4+ T cells from PBMCs. The receptors come from a man between 18 and 35 years old in good health. Some clones in this sample may be carry-over from other donors' samples. The CDR3 runs from the conserved cysteine through the conserved F or W. A D gene is named only where the DNA matches it firmly.

D gene	V gene	J gene	CDR3 protein
TRBD1	TRBV5-4	TRBJ2-7	CASNPGGVDYEQYF
.	TRBV7-8	TRBJ2-2	CASSRPNPVSGELFF
.	TRBV6-1	TRBJ2-7	CASSKADSYEQYF
.	TRBV7-9	TRBJ1-1	CASSLVLTAMNTEAFF
TRBD2	TRBV9	TRBJ2-1	CASSVGGTSWATNEQFF
.	TRBV11-2	TRBJ1-6	CASSAGPRNSPLHF
TRBD2	TRBV5-1	TRBJ2-3	CASSLDGGRGTDTQYF
.	TRBV9	TRBJ1-3	CASSVLDRSFSGNTIYF
TRBD1	TRBV6-1	TRBJ2-7	CASSSAQGAYEQYF
.	TRBV10-1	TRBJ1-2	CASSENANYGYTF
.	TRBV2	TRBJ2-5	CASRESREYRETQYF
.	TRBV28	TRBJ1-2	CASTRTVNYGYTF
TRBD2	TRBV6-1	TRBJ2-3	CASSEGGRALGTDTQYF
.	TRBV10-2	TRBJ2-5	CASSLTGTQQETQYF
.	TRBV18	TRBJ2-5	CASSPEDSQETQYF
.	TRBV15	TRBJ2-7	CATSRDRAGGLQYF
.	TRBV5-5	TRBJ1-3	CASSLDSGNTIYF
TRBD1	TRBV19	TRBJ1-2	CASSFPYGTGRQDGYTF
TRBD1	TRBV15	TRBJ1-5	CATSRDPQGEPQHF
.	TRBV7-6	TRBJ1-3	CASSKRPITGNTIYF
.	TRBV20-1	TRBJ1-1	CSARGDTEAFF
.	TRBV18	TRBJ2-2	CASSPVRVGNTGELFF
.	TRBV5-6	TRBJ2-5	CASSLGPRETQYF
.	TRBV20-1	TRBJ2-3	CSVGEDTQYF
.	TRBV2	TRBJ2-1	CASKRGNEQFF
.	TRBV5-1	TRBJ2-5	CASSKGPPQETQYF
.	TRBV2	TRBJ2-7	CASSEARGGDSYEQYF
TRBD2	TRBV5-8	TRBJ2-2	CASSGLAGGLGTGELFF
TRBD2	TRBV4-1	TRBJ2-3	CASSQGPRLAGRTDTQYF
TRBD1	TRBV27	TRBJ2-2	CASSSWTGGNTGELFF
.	TRBV7-3	TRBJ2-1	CASSLYPTTTSRSYNEQFF
.	TRBV28	TRBJ1-1	CASSLLRGDTRAEAFF
.	TRBV5-1	TRBJ2-7	CASSILGPEQYF
.	TRBV7-3	TRBJ2-1	CASSLTRGPYNEQFF
.	TRBV5-4	TRBJ1-1	CASSTPRDTEAFF
.	TRBV11-1	TRBJ1-1	CASSLVGFWGEGAEAFF
TRBD2	TRBV28	TRBJ2-1	CASNGGARYNEQFF
TRBD2	TRBV18	TRBJ2-1	CASSPRLAGNYNEQFF
TRBD1	TRBV10-3	TRBJ2-5	CAISAGTGGGETQYF
.	TRBV2	TRBJ2-7	CASRRDRAYEQYF
TRBD1	TRBV18	TRBJ1-2	CASSPTHGTEGGYTF
TRBD1	TRBV4-1	TRBJ1-5	CASSRGRDRESLGGQPQHF
.	TRBV27	TRBJ2-7	CANSSISLGTYEQYF
TRBD2	TRBV28	TRBJ2-3	CASSFYRTSGARGADTQYF
.	TRBV28	TRBJ1-6	CASSLPGQMWSPLHF
TRBD1	TRBV19	TRBJ2-2	CASSIVGQGAGELFF
.	TRBV7-2	TRBJ2-7	CASSFVSYEQYF
TRBD2	TRBV27	TRBJ2-1	CASRPIGLAGAFF
.	TRBV28	TRBJ1-5	CASSFRSGGSNQPQHF